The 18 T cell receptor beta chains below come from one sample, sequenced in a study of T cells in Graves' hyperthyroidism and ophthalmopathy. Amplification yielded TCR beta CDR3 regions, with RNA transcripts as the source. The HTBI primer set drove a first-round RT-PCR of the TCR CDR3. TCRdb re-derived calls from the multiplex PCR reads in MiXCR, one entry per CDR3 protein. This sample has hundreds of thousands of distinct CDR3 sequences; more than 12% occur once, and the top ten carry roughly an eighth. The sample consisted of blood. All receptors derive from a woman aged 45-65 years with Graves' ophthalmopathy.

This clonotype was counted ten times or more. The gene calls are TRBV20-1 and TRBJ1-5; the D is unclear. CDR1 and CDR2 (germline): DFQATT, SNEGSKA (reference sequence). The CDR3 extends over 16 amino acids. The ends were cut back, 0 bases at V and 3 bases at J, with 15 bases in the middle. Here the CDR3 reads CSARDRQAQNNQPQHF. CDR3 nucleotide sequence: TGCAGTGCTAGAGATCGTCAGGCGCAAAACAATCAGCCCCAGCATTTT.

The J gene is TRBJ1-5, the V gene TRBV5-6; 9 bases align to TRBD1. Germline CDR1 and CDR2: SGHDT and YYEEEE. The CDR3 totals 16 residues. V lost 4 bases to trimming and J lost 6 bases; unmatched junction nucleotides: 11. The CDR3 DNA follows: TGTGCCAGCAGCCAATCCGGGACAGGGTTCACTCAGCCCCAGCATTTT. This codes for CASSQSGTGFTQPQHF.

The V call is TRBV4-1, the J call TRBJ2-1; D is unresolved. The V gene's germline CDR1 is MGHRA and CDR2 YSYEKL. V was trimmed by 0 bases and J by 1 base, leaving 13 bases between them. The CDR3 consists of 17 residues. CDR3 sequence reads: CASSQDASGASYNEQFF. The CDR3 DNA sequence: TGCGCCAGCAGCCAAGACGCTAGTGGTGCGTCCTACAATGAGCAGTTCTTC.

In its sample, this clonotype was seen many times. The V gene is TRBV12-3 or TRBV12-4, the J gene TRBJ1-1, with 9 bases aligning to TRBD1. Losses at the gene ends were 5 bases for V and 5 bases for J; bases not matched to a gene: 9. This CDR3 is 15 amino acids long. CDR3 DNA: TGTGCCAGCAGTGGACAGGGGACGAGGGGAACTGAAGCTTTCTTT. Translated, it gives CASSGQGTRGTEAFF.

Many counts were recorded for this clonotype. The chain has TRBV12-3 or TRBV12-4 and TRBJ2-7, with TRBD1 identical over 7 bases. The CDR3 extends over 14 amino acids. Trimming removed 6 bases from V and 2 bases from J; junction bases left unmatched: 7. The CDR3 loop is CASSNRDRTYEQYF. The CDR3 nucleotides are TGTGCCAGCAGCAACAGGGACAGAACCTACGAGCAGTACTTC.

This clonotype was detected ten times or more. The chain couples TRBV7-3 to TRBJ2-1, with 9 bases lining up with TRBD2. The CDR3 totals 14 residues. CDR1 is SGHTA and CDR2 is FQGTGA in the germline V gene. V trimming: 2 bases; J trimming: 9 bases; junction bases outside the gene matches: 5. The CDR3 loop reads CASSLLAGLSEQFF. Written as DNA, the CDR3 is TGTGCCAGCAGCTTACTAGCGGGACTGAGTGAGCAGTTCTTC.

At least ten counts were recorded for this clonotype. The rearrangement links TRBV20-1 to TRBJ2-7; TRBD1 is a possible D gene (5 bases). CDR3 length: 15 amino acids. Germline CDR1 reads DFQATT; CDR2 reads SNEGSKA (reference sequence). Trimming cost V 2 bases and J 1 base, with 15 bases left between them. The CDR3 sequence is CSARSARTPSYEQYF. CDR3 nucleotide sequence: TGCAGTGCTAGATCGGCACGGACACCTTCCTACGAGCAGTACTTC.

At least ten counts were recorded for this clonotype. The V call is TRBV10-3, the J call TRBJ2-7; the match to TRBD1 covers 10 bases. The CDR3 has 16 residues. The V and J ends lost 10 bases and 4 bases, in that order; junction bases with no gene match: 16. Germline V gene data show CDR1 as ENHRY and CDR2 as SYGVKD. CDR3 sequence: CATLPGQGKSGYEQYF. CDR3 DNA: TGTGCCACCCTTCCGGGACAGGGGAAATCGGGATACGAGCAGTACTTC.

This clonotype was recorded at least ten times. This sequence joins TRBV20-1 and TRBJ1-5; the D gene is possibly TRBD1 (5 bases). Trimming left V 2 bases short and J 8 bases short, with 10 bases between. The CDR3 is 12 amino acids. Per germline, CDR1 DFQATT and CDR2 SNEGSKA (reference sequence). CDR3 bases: TGCAGTGCTAGACAGGGAGGGAAGCCCCAGCATTTT. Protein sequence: CSARQGGKPQHF.

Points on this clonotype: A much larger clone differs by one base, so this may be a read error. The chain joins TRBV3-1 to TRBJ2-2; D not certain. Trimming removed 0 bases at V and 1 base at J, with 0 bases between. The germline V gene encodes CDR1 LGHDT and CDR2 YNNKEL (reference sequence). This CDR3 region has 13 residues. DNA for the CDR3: TGTGCCAGCAGCCAAGAGAACACCGGGGAGCTGTTTTTT. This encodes CASSQENTGELFF.

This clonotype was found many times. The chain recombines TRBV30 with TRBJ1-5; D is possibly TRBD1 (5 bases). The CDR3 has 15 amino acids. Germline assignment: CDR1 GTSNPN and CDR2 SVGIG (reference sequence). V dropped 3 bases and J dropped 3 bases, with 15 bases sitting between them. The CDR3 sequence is CAWSPIDSLNQPQHF. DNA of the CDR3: TGTGCCTGGAGCCCGATCGACAGTCTCAATCAGCCCCAGCATTTT.

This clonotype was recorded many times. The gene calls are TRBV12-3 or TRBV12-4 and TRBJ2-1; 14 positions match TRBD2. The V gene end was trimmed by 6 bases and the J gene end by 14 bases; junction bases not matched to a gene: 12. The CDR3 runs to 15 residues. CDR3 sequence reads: CASSPPWTSGRFKFF. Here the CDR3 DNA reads TGTGCCAGCAGCCCCCCTTGGACTAGCGGGAGGTTTAAGTTCTTC.

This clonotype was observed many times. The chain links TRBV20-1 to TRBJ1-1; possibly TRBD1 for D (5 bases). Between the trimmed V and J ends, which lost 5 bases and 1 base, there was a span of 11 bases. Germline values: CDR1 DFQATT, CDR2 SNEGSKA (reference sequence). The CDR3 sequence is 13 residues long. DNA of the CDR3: TGCAGTGCTTTAAAAGACAGGAACACTGAAGCTTTCTTT. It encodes CSALKDRNTEAFF.

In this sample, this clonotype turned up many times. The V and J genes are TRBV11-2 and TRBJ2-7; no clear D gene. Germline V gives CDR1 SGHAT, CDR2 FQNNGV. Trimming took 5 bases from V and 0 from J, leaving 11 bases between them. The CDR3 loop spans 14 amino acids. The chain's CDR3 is CASSPTRSSYEQYF. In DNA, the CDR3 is TGTGCCAGCAGCCCCACGAGGAGCTCCTACGAGCAGTACTTC.

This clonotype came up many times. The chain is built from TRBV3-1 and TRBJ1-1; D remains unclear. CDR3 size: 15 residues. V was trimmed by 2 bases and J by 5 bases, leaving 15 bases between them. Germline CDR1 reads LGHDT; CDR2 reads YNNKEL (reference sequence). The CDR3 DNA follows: TGTGCCAGCAGCCAAATCCGGGGAGGGTGGACTGAAGCTTTCTTT. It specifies CASSQIRGGWTEAFF.

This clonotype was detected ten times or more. The CDR3 is CAWSGRREADTQYF. In nucleotides, the CDR3 is TGTGCCTGGAGCGGGCGGCGGGAGGCAGATACGCAGTATTTT. The chain is built from TRBV30 and TRBJ2-3, with 8 positions matching TRBD2. The CDR3 has 14 residues. J gave up 4 bases and V 3 bases, and 6 bases lay outside the gene matches. CDR1 and CDR2 from the germline V gene are GTSNPN and SVGIG (reference sequence).

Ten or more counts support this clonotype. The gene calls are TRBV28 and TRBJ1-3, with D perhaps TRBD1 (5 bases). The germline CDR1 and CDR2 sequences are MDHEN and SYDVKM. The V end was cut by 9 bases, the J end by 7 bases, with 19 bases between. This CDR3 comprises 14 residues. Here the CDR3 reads CASEAEGRRNTIYF. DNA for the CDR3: TGTGCCAGTGAGGCGGAGGGACGGAGGAACACCATATATTTT. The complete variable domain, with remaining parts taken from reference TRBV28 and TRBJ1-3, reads DVKVTQSSRYLVKRTGEKVFLECVQDMDHENMFWYRQDPGLGLRLIYFSYDVKMKEKGDIPEGYSVSREKKERFSLILESASTNQTSMYLCASEAEGRRNTIYFGEGSWLTVV.

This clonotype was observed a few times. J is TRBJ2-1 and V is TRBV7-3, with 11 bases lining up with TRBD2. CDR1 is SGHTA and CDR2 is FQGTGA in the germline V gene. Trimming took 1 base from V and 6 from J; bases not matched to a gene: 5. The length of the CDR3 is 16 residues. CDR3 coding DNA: TGTGCCAGCAGCTTAAAAATAGCGGGGGGGGGCAATGAGCAGTTCTTC. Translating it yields CASSLKIAGGGNEQFF.